The sample holds many counts of the clone carrying this T cell receptor (beta chain). Its antigen remains unidentified. Time point denoted: technical triplicate 1. For the sorted libraries, around 1 million CD4+ or CD8+ T cells were used. V dropped 1 base and J dropped 3 bases, with 15 bases sitting between them. The CDR3 runs to 17 residues. CDR1 LGHNA and CDR2 YNFKEQ come from the germline V gene. This entry belongs to a study of neurological immune-mediated disorders. MiXCR was run by TCRdb on the 5' RACE reads, yielding one entry per CDR3 protein. The table records fewer than 25,000 distinct CDR3 sequences, less than 15% of them present only once. Study conclusions and caveats: HTLV-1-associated myelopathy had the most TCR clonal expansion, while multiple sclerosis had the least, a level that fell below healthy controls. No expanded-clone CDR3 amino acid sequence recurred across subjects, suggesting private TCR-beta repertoires.

The sample was CD4+ T cells from blood. The rearrangement uses TRBV4-2 and TRBJ2-2, with D tentatively TRBD1 or TRBD2 (5 bases each). This clonotype originated in a female donor with HTLV-1-associated myelopathy (HAM/TSP). In nucleotides, the CDR3 is TGTGCCAGCAGCCAAGGGTACGAGGGGCCCCACACCGGGGAGCTGTTTTTT. Translated, it gives CASSQGYEGPHTGELFF.